This T cell receptor (beta chain) was sequenced during a study of cytomegalovirus exposure and HLA in healthy donors. PCR involved 60 Vbeta and 13 Jbeta primers. Clones were sequenced by immunoSEQ multiplex PCR, and TCRdb holds only the in-frame ones, with some missing. The table includes about 37,000 clones, around 70% detected once. This clone was seen a single time. Antigen specificity is unknown. Whole-study results and caveats: Confirmation was obtained in vitro that a few CMV-associated chains are specific for CMV antigens. An analysis that was carried out later associated 16,951 TCR beta sequences with HLA alleles at 0.05 false discovery rate.

Germline CDR1 KGHSH, CDR2 LQKENI. The CDR3 spans 14 residues. V lost 4 bases, J lost 3 bases, and 13 bases lay in between. The source of this sequence is a man aged 25-45 years in good health and CMV-seronegative. V gene TRBV18 combines with J gene TRBJ2-7; unclear D gene. Material for sequencing was PBMCs. The CDR3 nucleotides are TGTGCCAGCTCACTTACAGAGACCTTCTACGAGCAGTACTTC. Protein product: CASSLTETFYEQYF.